These T cell receptor beta chains were read from a single sample in a study of human T cells and chemical hapten exposure. Each CDR3 protein gets one entry after TCRdb re-called the RACE reads with MiXCR. The table shows 110,000 to 150,000 distinct CDR3 sequences, with 12% occurring only once. The material was whole blood, obtained in connection with sensitization to the hapten diphenylcyclopropenone (DPC). The receptors derive from a woman in her forties or fifties with alopecia areata. Some clones in this sample may be carry-over from other donors' samples. Both conserved end residues are part of each CDR3. A D gene is named only where the DNA matches it firmly. Part of the rows lack a size; the others show once, few, many or a class for expanded clones.

>NA|NA|TRBJ2-2|TRBV5-1
TGCGCCAGCTGTCCTCTAGCGACCACCGGGGAGCTGTTTTTT
CASCPLATTGELFF
>NA|NA|TRBJ2-2|TRBV28
TGTGCCAGCTTGGAGGCGGGGACGAACACCGGGGAGCTGTTTTTT
CASLEAGTNTGELFF
>TRBD1|few|TRBJ2-7|TRBV25-1
TGTGCCAGCAGGAAAACAGGGGTGTTCAACGAGCAGTACTTC
CASRKTGVFNEQYF
>NA|NA|TRBJ2-6|TRBV9
TGTGCCAGCAGCACCCACCCGACAGCCTCTGGGGCCAACGTCCTGACTTTC
CASSTHPTASGANVLTF
>TRBD1|few|TRBJ2-7|TRBV24-1
TGTGCCACCAGTGACCACGCCGGGACAGGGAGGTACGAGCAGTACTTC
CATSDHAGTGRYEQYF
>TRBD1|NA|TRBJ1-2|TRBV19
TGTGCCACCCTACCCCGGGGACAGGGCCTCTATGGCTACACCTTC
CATLPRGQGLYGYTF
>NA|few|TRBJ2-7|TRBV5-5
TGTGCCAGCAGCTTGGGACAGCGCTACGAGCAGTACTTC
CASSLGQRYEQYF
>NA|few|TRBJ2-7|TRBV6-6
TGTGCCAGCAGTCAAACCCTGCTGGGTATCTACGAGCAGTACTTC
CASSQTLLGIYEQYF
>TRBD1|many|TRBJ2-7|TRBV5-4
TGTGCCAGCAGCCCCCCAGGGGGCGGGATCTACGAGCAGTACTTC
CASSPPGGGIYEQYF
>TRBD1|many|TRBJ1-6|TRBV20-1
TGCAGTGCTAGCGGGACAGGGATTTCACCCCTCCACTTT
CSASGTGISPLHF
>NA|few|TRBJ2-7|TRBV20-1
TGCAGTGCTAGCATCTCGGGGACCTCCTACGAGCAGTACTTC
CSASISGTSYEQYF
>TRBD1|few|TRBJ2-3|TRBV9
TGTGCCAGCAGCGTAGATGGGACAGGGTTGGGAGATACGCAGTATTTT
CASSVDGTGLGDTQYF
>NA|NA|TRBJ2-7|TRBV14
TGTGCCAGCAGCCAAGATAATCGGCAGATTGGAGAGCAGTACTTC
CASSQDNRQIGEQYF
>TRBD1|NA|TRBJ2-4|TRBV7-9
TGTGCCAGCAGCTCTCACCGGACAGGCCCTGTGAACATTCAGTACTTC
CASSSHRTGPVNIQYF
>NA|many|TRBJ1-1|TRBV12-3/TRBV12-4
TGTGCCAGCAGTCCGGTTCAGGGTTTCGCTGAAGCTTTCTTT
CASSPVQGFAEAFF
>TRBD2|few|TRBJ2-3|TRBV20-1
TGCAGTGCTAGTAGCGGGATCAGCACAGATACGCAGTATTTT
CSASSGISTDTQYF
>NA|few|TRBJ1-6|TRBV12-3/TRBV12-4
TGTGCCTGTCGGATCTTCGGCAATTCACCCCTCCACTTT
CACRIFGNSPLHF
>NA|NA|TRBJ1-2|TRBV28
TGTGCCAGCAGTTTAACTACCTATGGCTACACCTTC
CASSLTTYGYTF
>NA|NA|TRBJ2-5|TRBV29-1
TGCAGCGTTGAGAAGGCAGGGAAAGAGACCCAGTACTTC
CSVEKAGKETQYF
>NA|few|TRBJ2-1|TRBV7-2
TGTGCCAGCAGCTTAGGGGCATTCTCCTACAATGAGCAGTTCTTC
CASSLGAFSYNEQFF
>TRBD2|many|TRBJ2-1|TRBV4-2
TGTGCCAGCAGCAAGCGAGCGGGAGTATCCTACAATGAGCAGTTCTTC
CASSKRAGVSYNEQFF
>NA|many|TRBJ2-1|TRBV11-3
TGTGCCAGCAGCGGTAGGGACTCCGAGCAGTTCTTC
CASSGRDSEQFF
>TRBD2|NA|TRBJ2-5|TRBV5-4
TGTGCCAGCAGGACCGGACTAGCGGGAGTCCAAGAGACCCAGTACTTC
CASRTGLAGVQETQYF
>TRBD2|NA|TRBJ2-1|TRBV7-2
TGTGCCAGCAGCTGGACTAGCGGGGTATACAATGAGCAGTTCTTC
CASSWTSGVYNEQFF
>TRBD2|NA|TRBJ2-7|TRBV3-1
TGTGCCAGCAGCCGGACGGGGCTAGCGGGAGTGAACGAGCAGTACTTC
CASSRTGLAGVNEQYF
>NA|many|TRBJ2-3|TRBV7-2
TGTGCCAGCAGCTTAAGGAGAGGAACAGATACGCAGTATTTT
CASSLRRGTDTQYF
>TRBD1|NA|TRBJ1-1|TRBV6-2/TRBV6-3
TGTGCCAGCAGTAATCAACCAAACAGGGGAACTGAAGCTTTCTTT
CASSNQPNRGTEAFF
>TRBD2|NA|TRBJ2-1|TRBV9
TGTGCCAGCAGCGATTCCGGGACTAGCGGGAGGGCCTCCTACAATGAGCAGTTCTTC
CASSDSGTSGRASYNEQFF
>NA|NA|TRBJ2-7|TRBV7-8
TGTGCCAGCAGCTGGGGGGACGGCGCCTACGAGCAGTACTTC
CASSWGDGAYEQYF
>NA|NA|TRBJ1-4|TRBV7-2
TGTGCCAGCAGCTTGTCAGGGTACAATGAAAAACTGTTTTTT
CASSLSGYNEKLFF
>TRBD2|many|TRBJ2-1|TRBV11-1
TGTGCCAGCAGAACCGGACTAGCGGGAGCGAATGAGCAGTTCTTC
CASRTGLAGANEQFF
>TRBD1|NA|TRBJ2-7|TRBV6-5
TGTGCCAGCAGCCTATCCGGCGGGACAGGGATCCCCTACGAGCAGTACTTC
CASSLSGGTGIPYEQYF
>NA|NA|TRBJ2-1|TRBV6-1
TGTGCCAGCGGAACTTACTCCTACAATGAGCAGTTCTTC
CASGTYSYNEQFF
>NA|few|TRBJ2-3|TRBV5-6
TGTGCCAGCAGCCAACATAGGAGGGGCACGCAGTATTTT
CASSQHRRGTQYF
>NA|NA|TRBJ1-2|TRBV12-3/TRBV12-4
TGTGCCAGCAGCCAAGGGACTTCCTTCTATGGCTACACCTTC
CASSQGTSFYGYTF
>NA|NA|TRBJ2-4|TRBV12-3/TRBV12-4
TGTGCCAGCTCCCCGGGGGCCTTAGCCAAAAACATTCAGTACTTC
CASSPGALAKNIQYF
>TRBD2|few|TRBJ2-1|TRBV13
TGTGCCAGCTCCCTGGGTAGCGGGGGTAACAATGAGCAGTTCTTC
CASSLGSGGNNEQFF
>NA|NA|TRBJ1-1|TRBV5-5
TGTGCCAGCAGCTTGTATCCAGCAACGGCCACTGAAGCTTTCTTT
CASSLYPATATEAFF
>TRBD2|many|TRBJ2-2|TRBV28
TGTGCCAGCAGAGTTAGCGGGAGATCGAACACCGGGGAGCTGTTTTTT
CASRVSGRSNTGELFF
>TRBD2|NA|TRBJ2-1|TRBV7-2
TGTGCCAGCAGCTTTCTGCTCTTAGCGGGAGGCCACAATGAGCAGTTCTTC
CASSFLLLAGGHNEQFF
>NA|many|TRBJ2-7|TRBV3-1
TGTGCCAGTAGTCAGGGCCCCTACGAGCAGTACTTC
CASSQGPYEQYF
>NA|many|TRBJ2-2|TRBV24-1
TGTGCCACCAGTGACAGAGCGGGTAACACCGGGGAGCTGTTTTTT
CATSDRAGNTGELFF
>NA|NA|TRBJ2-1|TRBV5-5
TGTGCCAGCAGACCCCTTAACCAGGAGCAGTTCTTC
CASRPLNQEQFF